This TCR beta chain was sequenced in a study of cytomegalovirus exposure and HLA in healthy donors. Study details: T cells numbering about 179 million yielded approximately 120 million unique TCR beta sequences in an earlier analysis. Early released data had about 80 million unique TCRs, all coming from HLA-typed donors.

In the PCR, 60 Vbeta and 13 Jbeta primers were used. The method was immunoSEQ multiplex PCR; TCRdb's version includes in-frame clones alone and lacks a portion of them. The table shows 70,000 to 85,000 clones, with approximately 67% occurring only once. For this clone: The antigen is undetermined.

Trimming removed 8 bases at V and 7 bases at J, with 11 bases between. The germline CDR1 and CDR2 sequences are MGHDK and SYGVNS. The CDR3 totals 11 residues. Points from the study as a whole: Using the classifier, cytomegalovirus status was reportedly diagnosed with high specificity and sensitivity. TCR sequences were mostly rare, though some public TCRs occurred in many donors.

Sample: PBMCs. The clonotype comes from a male donor in good health and CMV-seropositive. This chain connects TRBV25-1 to TRBJ1-2, with a weak D call TRBD1 (5 bases). CDR3 in amino acids: CASGGEAGYTF. The CDR3 DNA reads as TGTGCCAGCGGGGGGGAGGCTGGCTACACCTTC.